This T cell receptor beta chain was recorded in a study of cytomegalovirus exposure and HLA in healthy donors. There are 14 residues in the CDR3. Points on this clone: No antigen is known for it.

Findings of the study overall: Three chains tied to CMV proved CMV antigen-specific in vitro.

Some clones are missing from TCRdb's copy, which holds only in-frame ones; the method was immunoSEQ multiplex PCR. The sample lists about 71,000 clones, approximately 94% seen once, with around 1.5% in the top ten. The receptor comes from a man aged 18 to 35 in good health and CMV-seropositive. This chain joins TRBV21-1 and TRBJ2-4; TRBD2, as called in the table, went unchecked against the DNA. TRBV21-1 is recorded as a pseudogene. Sequences were obtained from PBMCs. CDR3: CASSVAGEKNIQYF. The CDR3 DNA reads as TGTGCCAGCAGCGTAGCGGGAGAGAAAAACATTCAGTACTTC.